The 6 T cell receptor beta chains given below trace back to one sample, sequenced in a study of T cells after posttransplantation cyclophosphamide. Cells defined as naive were viable CD3+CD4+ or CD3+CD8+ and CCR7+CD45RA+CD45RO-CD95-CD27+CD28+. Clones were read by immunoSEQ multiplex PCR, and TCRdb kept only the in-frame ones, dropping some. This table holds about 22,000 clones, around 97% found once. Material: naive CD4+ T cells sorted from PBMCs. These receptors originate from a man aged 45-65 years in good health, CMV-negative, and a related stem cell transplant donor.

The CDR3 bases are TGCGCCAGCAGTGAAGCTAGCGGGAACTCGGAGACCCAGTACTTC. This sequence encodes CASSEASGNSETQYF. The rearrangement uses TRBV10-1 and TRBJ2-5, with 9 bases lining up with TRBD2. J gave up 5 bases and V 3 bases, and 7 bases lay outside the gene matches. The germline CDR1 and CDR2 sequences are WNHNN and SYGVQD (reference sequence). The CDR3 spans 15 residues.

J is TRBJ1-1 and V is TRBV19, with a tentative D call TRBD1 (6 bases). Germline assignment: CDR1 LNHDA and CDR2 SQIVND (reference sequence). The CDR3 has 13 amino acids. The V end lost 6 bases, the J end lost 1 base, and 9 bases lay between the germline ends. In nucleotides, the CDR3 is TGTGCCAGTAGACCACAGGGGAACACTGAAGCTTTCTTT. It encodes CASRPQGNTEAFF.

This chain joins TRBV5-1 and TRBJ2-5; TRBD2 agrees at 8 bases. Trimming at V came to 2 bases and at J to 6 bases, leaving 9 bases not matched to a gene. CDR3 size: 15 residues. Germline V gene lookup returns CDR1 SGHRS and CDR2 YFSETQ. The DNA of the CDR3 is TGCGCCAGCAGCTTCTCGCGGGGGGTCCTCAAGACCCAGTACTTC. Its protein is CASSFSRGVLKTQYF.

This chain links TRBV10-3 with TRBJ1-2, with D possibly being TRBD1 (6 bases). CDR1 is ENHRY and CDR2 is SYGVKD in the germline V gene. Trimming removed 6 bases from V and 2 bases from J, with 13 bases in between. CDR3 length: 14 residues. In DNA form, the CDR3 reads TGTGCCATCAGGGGCAGGACAGACAACTATGGCTACACCTTC. Translation gives CAIRGRTDNYGYTF.

V and J are TRBV5-1 and TRBJ2-1; perhaps TRBD2 as D (6 bases). CDR3 length equals 15 residues. Germline assignment: CDR1 SGHRS and CDR2 YFSETQ. Trimming shortened V by 6 bases and J by 3 bases, and 16 bases separated the two germline ends. The CDR3 spells CASIPLAGSYNEQFF. The CDR3 nucleotides are TGCGCCAGCATACCACTAGCCGGGAGCTACAATGAGCAGTTCTTC.

V usage is TRBV11-1 and J usage is TRBJ1-1; weak D call: TRBD1 (5 bases). The CDR3 contains 13 residues. CDR1 SGHAT and CDR2 FQDESV come from the germline V gene (reference sequence). The germline V and J ends were trimmed by 2 bases and 11 bases, with 15 bases remaining between them. The CDR3 is CASSLRFQGGAFF. The DNA for the CDR3 is TGTGCCAGCAGCTTAAGGTTTCAGGGTGGCGCTTTCTTT. Supplemented by reference TRBV11-1 and TRBJ1-1, the full variable domain reads EAEVAQSPRYKITEKSQAVAFWCDPISGHATLYWYRQILGQGPELLVQFQDESVVDDSQLPKDRFSAERLKGVDSTLKIQPAELGDSAMYLCASSLRFQGGAFFGQGTRLTVV.